Following are 13 T cell receptor beta chains from one sample sequenced in a study of CD8+ T cells in alopecia areata. Regarding treatment: oral pan-JAK inhibitor, 5-10 mg twice daily. RNA was extracted and reverse transcribed into cDNA as the sequencing template. Assay: immunoSEQ multiplex PCR; the TCRdb copy retains only in-frame clones and omits some. The sample lists some 200,000 clones; 45% to 65% were seen once. Sequenced material: CD4+ T cells sorted from blood, taken at week 4, from a patient treated with tofacitinib. These receptors originate from a human donor with alopecia areata.

This clone has more than one count but fewer than ten. The chain is built from TRBV28 and TRBJ1-6; D unclear. This CDR3 is built from 14 residues. V shed 1 base and J shed 7 bases, with 8 bases lying between them. The germline V gene encodes CDR1 MDHEN and CDR2 SYDVKM. CDR3 nucleotide sequence: TGTGCCAGCAGTTTATCCCCGGGAAATTCACCCCTCCACTTT. This gives the protein CASSLSPGNSPLHF.

With respect to this clone: One end of the junction does not line up with germline, which may come from a read error. This chain links TRBV30 with TRBJ2-7; D gene ambiguous. CDR1 is GTSNPN and CDR2 is SVGIG in the germline V gene (reference sequence). This CDR3 contains 13 residues. CDR3 coding DNA: TGTGCCTGGAGTGTCGCCGGGCCCGCGAGGTCGAACTTC. Its translation is CAWSVAGPARSNF.

The chain links TRBV7-2 to TRBJ1-1; tentatively, D is TRBD1 (5 bases). The CDR3 covers 15 residues. The V and J ends lost 0 bases and 6 bases respectively, with 14 bases between them. The germline CDR1 and CDR2 sequences are SGHTA and FQGNSA. Written as DNA, the CDR3 is TGTGCCAGCAGCTTAGCGGCCACAGGTTGGGCTGAAGCTTTCTTT. It yields the protein CASSLAATGWAEAFF.

The rearrangement links TRBV29-1 to TRBJ2-2; D gene ambiguous. Germline V gene lookup returns CDR1 SQVTM and CDR2 ANQGSEA. The V gene lost 4 bases and the J gene lost 4 bases, with 10 bases spanning the gap. This CDR3 comprises 13 residues. CDR3 nucleotides: TGCAGCGTTGGACCTCAGGTCACCGGGGAGCTGTTTTTT. As protein: CSVGPQVTGELFF.

V is TRBV30 and J is TRBJ1-1, with D unresolved. CDR1 and CDR2 from the germline V gene are GTSNPN and SVGIG (reference sequence). The CDR3 is made up of 12 amino acids. V lost 0 bases, J lost 7 bases, and 9 bases lay in between. CDR3 loop: CAWSVREYEAFF. CDR3 DNA sequence: TGTGCCTGGAGTGTACGGGAGTATGAAGCTTTCTTT.

V usage is TRBV29-1 and J usage is TRBJ2-7; the D gene is possibly TRBD1 (6 bases). The CDR3 consists of 12 residues. The germline gives CDR1 SQVTM, CDR2 ANQGSEA. V lost 4 bases and J lost 3, with 10 bases in between. The CDR3 protein is CSVAQGIYEQYF. Here the CDR3 DNA reads TGCAGCGTTGCACAGGGCATCTACGAGCAGTACTTC.

The genes are TRBV19 and TRBJ1-2; D remains ambiguous. Germline-derived CDR1 and CDR2 are LNHDA and SQIVND (reference sequence). The germline V and J ends were trimmed by 3 bases and 4 bases, with 12 bases remaining between them. The CDR3 spans 14 residues. The CDR3 DNA reads as TGTGCCAGTAGTATCCCGGGATTGAGCTATGGCTACACCTTC. Protein sequence: CASSIPGLSYGYTF.

The rearrangement uses TRBV9 and TRBJ1-6; TRBD1 matches at 8 bases. Germline V gene lookup returns CDR1 SGDLS and CDR2 YYNGEE. V was pared by 3 bases and J by 14 bases, with 4 bases of the junction left unmatched. The CDR3 is made up of 12 amino acids. Here the CDR3 reads CASSAGTGSLHF. CDR3 bases: TGTGCCAGCAGCGCAGGGACAGGATCCCTCCACTTT.

The rearrangement links TRBV29-1 to TRBJ1-4; 9 bases align to TRBD1. J gave up 6 bases and V 7 bases, and 6 bases lay outside the gene matches. The CDR3 length is 13 residues. The V gene's germline CDR1 is SQVTM and CDR2 ANQGSEA. The CDR3 here is CSALTGGDEKLFF. In nucleotides, the CDR3 is TGCAGCGCCCTGACAGGGGGTGATGAAAAACTGTTTTTT.

Here the CDR3 DNA reads TGTGCCAGCAAATTGGCAGGGCCAGTCTCCTACGAGCAGTACTTC. Residues: CASKLAGPVSYEQYF. J is TRBJ2-7 and V is TRBV28, with D tentatively TRBD1 (5 bases). V gave up 7 bases and J gave up 0 bases, with 16 bases separating them. Per the germline V gene, CDR1 is MDHEN and CDR2 is SYDVKM. CDR3 length: 15 amino acids.

This chain uses TRBV6-5 with TRBJ2-7, with 7 positions matching TRBD1. V shed 6 bases, J shed 4 bases, and the junction held 3 bases outside the gene matches. CDR3 length equals 12 residues. Germline CDR1 and CDR2: MNHEY and SVGAGI. CDR3 DNA: TGTGCCAGCAGGACAGGGACGTACGAGCAGTACTTC. Protein product: CASRTGTYEQYF.

This sequence joins TRBV5-1 and TRBJ1-2; TRBD1 matches at 8 bases. Germline-derived CDR1 and CDR2 are SGHRS and YFSETQ. The CDR3 contains 15 residues. With 3 bases clipped from V and 0 bases from J, the junction kept 4 bases outside the gene matches. CDR3: CASSSRTGPNYGYTF. The CDR3 coding sequence is TGCGCCAGCAGCTCGAGGACAGGGCCTAACTATGGCTACACCTTC. The whole variable domain, filled in from reference TRBV5-1 and TRBJ1-2, reads KAGVTQTPRYLIKTRGQQVTLSCSPISGHRSVSWYQQTPGQGLQFLFEYFSETQRNKGNFPGRFSGRQFSNSRSEMNVSTLELGDSALYLCASSSRTGPNYGYTFGSGTRLTVV.

There are a few counts of this clone. This chain links TRBV28 with TRBJ1-2; D is possibly TRBD1 (5 bases). Per the germline V gene, CDR1 is MDHEN and CDR2 is SYDVKM. V gave up 5 bases and J gave up 8 bases, with 24 bases separating them. This CDR3 spans 16 amino acids. The CDR3 spells CASSTSAGTEKKGYTF. The CDR3 DNA follows: TGTGCCAGCAGTACCTCCGCCGGGACGGAAAAGAAGGGCTACACCTTC.